This T cell receptor beta chain was sequenced during a study of blood T cell repertoires in COVID-19. Overall study: The study drew acute and convalescent COVID-19 samples from the United States, Italy and Spain. Sources were T cells, B-cell-depleted T cells, or PBMCs; the material itself was cDNA or gDNA.

With 5 bases removed from V and 5 bases from J, the gap between germline ends came to 10 bases. Germline lookup yields CDR1 SGHTA and CDR2 FQGNSA. The CDR3 covers 13 residues. Only a few counts were recorded for this clone. Clones were sequenced by immunoSEQ multiplex PCR, and TCRdb holds only the in-frame ones, with some missing. Of roughly 280,000 clones listed, around four fifths were seen once; the top ten hold approximately 4%. Specimen: peripheral blood. This TCR was sampled from a man between 60 and 70 years old with acute or convalescent COVID-19. The gene calls are TRBV7-2 and TRBJ1-5, with D uncertain. The CDR3 spells CASSPSAYQPQHF. DNA for the CDR3: TGTGCCAGCAGCCCGAGCGCCTATCAGCCCCAGCATTTT.